This T cell receptor beta chain appears in the sequencing data of a study of cytomegalovirus exposure and HLA in healthy donors listed by TCRdb under 2017. Regarding the complete study: An earlier analysis of some 600 of the donors reported approximately 260 Gb of sequence data and 95 million to 120 million unique TCR beta sequences obtained from roughly 180 million T cells. Around 300 gigabases of sequencing data and approximately 85 million unique TCR sequences were included in an early release covering roughly 600 HLA-typed donors. The genetic ancestry cluster associated with self-reported Caucasian donors included approximately 85% of the roughly 400 genotyped donors. The aim of the study was to test whether cataloging public T cell receptors could identify signatures of past pathogen exposure. The T cell repertoires of 666 subjects were profiled by immunosequencing and related to cytomegalovirus serostatus. Along with the roughly 610-subject first cohort, a separate validation cohort of over a hundred different subjects was used. High-throughput TCR immunosequencing, statistical association of individual TCRs with disease status, and machine learning were combined to predict cytomegalovirus infection status. A later analysis re-analyzed previously published TCR beta repertoires from 666 donors and added high-resolution HLA genotyping to study TCR occurrence patterns. Rather than using new phenotypic data, the later analysis identified candidate immune exposures from TCR beta sequences and from how often those sequences occurred across donors. To decide whether each TCR beta V gene segment behaved as functional or pseudogenic, an earlier analysis of over 500 of the donors relied on high-throughput TCR beta sequencing. Donor age, sex, ethnicity and CMV serostatus were compiled alongside the repertoire data. A later genetic analysis used genome-wide SNP genotypes for about three fifths of the 666 donors, treating that subset as a discovery cohort. All discovery cohort repertoires had been generated on a single sequencing platform. HLA typing included class I and class II loci at four-digit resolution. Typing coverage differed by locus: A, B, C, DRB1 and DQB1 were typed in roughly 620-630 donors, DQA1 in about 560, DPA1 in some 610, and DPB1 in around 440. Five DR-DQ haplotypes were handled as single units for association and clustering because linkage in the cohort was strong. Among 300 to 500 genotyped donors of the cohort, an average of around 250,000 unique TCR beta nucleotide sequences was sequenced per donor, of which about 20% were non-productive.

The cohort comprised several hundred healthy bone marrow donors. All cohort members were sampled while nominally healthy, although unrecorded immune exposures were likely present. The donor was CMV seropositive and belonged to the group of 250 to 300 seropositive cohort members. Every donor gave a peripheral blood sample, and the peripheral blood mononuclear cells from that sample were used for TCR beta sequencing. The Qiagen DNeasy Blood Extraction Kit was used to extract genomic DNA from the blood cell samples. Concerning this clone itself: What this receptor recognizes is not known. Per-nucleotide qualities are absent, and no much larger clonotype sits a single base away.

Overall study results and their limits: A later genetic analysis associated a missense DCLRE1C variant with V-gene and J-gene trimming of TCR beta chains, and an independent cohort replicated the association. Some IMGT-functional V segments, including TRBV6-2 and TRBV6-3, could not be distinguished by the 87-base-pair reads and were therefore excluded. Correlated functional status among segregating V segments might reflect linkage disequilibrium, but an unknown experimental factor could not be ruled out. While some public TCRs were present in many individuals, most TCR sequences turned up only very rarely across donors. The presence/absence analyses assumed that sequencing depth was roughly uniform across donors, and that assumption may not be true. A later analysis found that HLA-associated TCR beta chains were more clonally expanded and had lower generation probabilities than equally common non-associated chains. According to a later genetic analysis, donors in an Asian-associated ancestry cluster had fewer N-insertions in productive TCRs than the approximately 610-donor mean. The study gave a list of around 170 TCR beta chains associated with cytomegalovirus. According to a later analysis, most CMV-associated TCR beta chains appeared to be HLA-restricted, and the HLA associations seemed to be driven largely by CMV exposure. In both the original and validation cohorts, the classifier was reported to diagnose cytomegalovirus status with high specificity and sensitivity. The cohort was sequenced for TCR beta chains only, and without alpha or paired-chain data the features that could be detected were limited. When HLA alleles, especially DR and DQ, strongly co-occurred, TCR associations were difficult to assign to individual alleles. CMV serostatus was the only immune exposure information available for the cohort. The authors suggested that the approach could potentially be extended to other disease states and immunological phenotypes. The sequencing pipeline was judged likely to have produced a cluster of highly shared sequence variants as a technical artifact. Because HLA typing was missing for some donors at each locus, association tests included only the typed subset. Several of the top co-occurrence clusters appeared to be linked to parvovirus B19, influenza, CMV and Epstein-Barr virus, according to a later analysis. A few of the identified cytomegalovirus-associated TCR beta chains were confirmed in vitro to be specific for cytomegalovirus antigens. A further reported finding was that TCR beta sequences accurately predicted the HLA-A and HLA-B alleles for most subjects in the first cohort. A later analysis found that TCR association rates varied across HLA loci, with DRB1 alleles showing the most associated TCRs and HLA-C alleles the fewest. Seventeen rarely observed V segments, including chromosome 9 orphons, were excluded from the earlier analysis of about 600 of the donors because counts were too low. A later analysis associated 16,951 TCR beta sequences with specific HLA alleles at a false discovery rate of 0.05. In an earlier analysis of more than 450 of the donors, most TCR beta V segments were observed in productive rearrangements about 87% or about 30% of the time, broadly matching IMGT annotations.

From the germline V gene, CDR1 is SGHRS and CDR2 is YFSETQ. Trimming at the junction amounts to 4 bases on V and 4 bases on J, and the germline ends lie 11 bases apart. Including cysteine and phenylalanine, the CDR3 has 13 amino acids. Only the CDR3 part of the read is kept: 39 bases, read in frame from the first base. Receptor amplification or capture employed the immunoSEQ multiplex PCR assay. For the multiplex PCR, a mixture combining 60 forward primers for TCR Vbeta segments and 13 reverse primers for TCR Jbeta segments was used. The CDR3 region of rearranged TCR beta genes was amplified from genomic DNA by a multiplex PCR assay. The Illumina HiSeq System was used to sequence the amplified TCR beta libraries as 87-base-pair reads. The published analysis was carried out like this. Across the 500 to 700 repertoires, a later analysis counted about 81 million unique TCR beta chains, roughly 11 million of which were shared by at least two donors. A nearest-neighbor algorithm error-corrected the raw reads and collapsed the reads into unique sequences, merging closely related sequences to remove PCR and sequencing errors. Alignment of CDR3 sequences to IMGT reference sequences was used to assign V, D and J gene segments. For a sequence to be retained, a match of at least six nucleotides to both a V gene segment and a J gene segment was required. Rearrangements were classified as productive when the CDR3 lacked stop codons and remained in frame with V and J, and all other rearrangements were classified as non-productive. Following IMGT convention, CDR3 was defined as the stretch from the second conserved V-encoded cysteine to the conserved J-encoded phenylalanine. The earlier analysis of 550 to 650 of the donors excluded any sequence lacking an unambiguous match to a single V gene segment. An earlier analysis of a few hundred of the donors classified V segments as functional when productive rearrangements were above 56.7% and as segregating when the standard deviation between donors was above 5%. A statistical classification framework was built to diagnose cytomegalovirus status from the catalog of TCR beta chain sequences. A later analysis assigned V and J genes by comparing TCR nucleotide sequences with IMGT/GENE-DB human TR gene sequences. A later analysis assigned CDR3 sequences and most-parsimonious VDJ recombination scenarios with the TCRdist pipeline. In a later analysis, every TCR beta chain was defined by the combination of its CDR3 amino acid sequence and its V-gene family, and reads without a unique V-gene family were dropped. A later analysis removed 450 to 600 highly shared, low-generation-probability nucleotide sequences to deal with suspected cross-contamination and a sequencing artifact. For each public chain, a later analysis derived a clonal expansion index from normalized ranks of inferred template counts within each repertoire. A later analysis computed generation probabilities with a VDJ recombination model fitted to out-of-frame rearrangements, and checked the results against IGoR. A later analysis scored TCR-TCR, TCR-HLA and TCR-CMV co-occurrence with hypergeometric tests, applying a repertoire-size bias correction to TCR pairs. False discovery rates were estimated in a later analysis by permuting HLA or CMV assignments 20 times. In a later analysis, co-occurring TCRs were grouped with DBSCAN, and TCRdist sequence similarity was added when clustering was performed within HLA-allele-positive subsets. Repertoires with fewer than 30,000 or more than 120,000 public chains, plus five repertoires with anomalous nucleotide sharing, were excluded from co-occurrence clustering. TCRdb re-hosts the immuneACCESS table, in-frame sequences only. Its copies lack some clones; in the studies checked, an unresolved V gene accounts for under half of them, and the cause for the rest is not known. That table supplies the V and J calls and clone size; D and trimming were determined from the DNA. This sample lists roughly 100,000 clones; 75% to 90% were detected once. Approximately 6.9% of the sample is held by the ten biggest clonotypes.

This receptor was taken from a man aged 30 to 39 in good health and CMV-seropositive. The sequence links TRBV5-1 to TRBJ1-1; a weak D assignment points to TRBD1 (6 bases agree). The sample was PBMCs. Read as DNA, the sequence is TGCGCCAGCAGCCCGAACAGGGCCACTGAAGCTTTCTTT. Translated, it gives CASSPNRATEAFF.